Following are 31 T cell receptor beta chains from one sample sequenced in a study of shared clonotypes between healthy human individuals. CD45RO-negative cells were positively selected for CCR7, leaving out terminally differentiated effector memory CD45RA+ cells. Sequencing was performed with immunoSEQ multiplex PCR; in TCRdb, only in-frame clones are kept and a portion is missing. The table lists around 610,000 clones, around 96% of them singletons. Source material: naive CD8+ T cells sorted from blood. The receptors derive from a woman aged 25-40 years in good health.

V gene TRBV10-1 combines with J gene TRBJ1-5; D gene unclear. V was cut by 11 bases and J by 2 bases, with 16 bases left in between. CDR1 and CDR2 from the germline V gene are WNHNN and SYGVQD (reference sequence). The CDR3 spans 14 residues. This CDR3 is CAGSHGSGNQPQHF. CDR3 nucleotide sequence: TGCGCCGGGAGTCACGGGTCCGGCAATCAGCCCCAGCATTTT.

The V gene is TRBV9, the J gene TRBJ2-1, with D hard to call. The V gene lost 0 bases and the J gene lost 4 bases, with 11 bases spanning the gap. The CDR3 sequence is 15 residues long. CDR1 SGDLS and CDR2 YYNGEE come from the germline V gene. The CDR3 bases are TGTGCCAGCAGCGTAGAGGGCACTACTTACAATGAGCAGTTCTTC. Amino acids: CASSVEGTTYNEQFF.

As for this clone: The sample has other DNA sequences that encode this CDR3 too. This rearrangement joins TRBV19 to TRBJ2-7; tentatively, D is TRBD1 or TRBD2 (5 bases each). Germline V gene sequence: CDR1 LNHDA, CDR2 SQIVND (reference sequence). The CDR3 contains 14 residues. V was cut by 1 base and J by 1 base, with 8 bases left in between. This CDR3 is CASSIVGGSYEQYF. The CDR3 DNA reads as TGTGCCAGTAGTATAGTTGGGGGTTCCTACGAGCAGTACTTC.

The V gene is TRBV2, the J gene TRBJ2-7; 9 nucleotides agree with TRBD1. Germline V gene data show CDR1 as SNHLY and CDR2 as FYNNEI. The CDR3 extends over 14 amino acids. V trimming: 6 bases; J trimming: 2 bases; junction bases outside the gene matches: 5. CDR3 in amino acids: CASRGDRDTYEQYF. The DNA of the CDR3 is TGTGCCAGCAGAGGGGACAGGGACACCTACGAGCAGTACTTC.

The chain carries TRBV5-1 and TRBJ2-1; the D is unclear. Germline values: CDR1 SGHRS, CDR2 YFSETQ. The CDR3 totals 12 residues. Trimming took 8 bases from V and 5 from J, leaving 11 bases between them. The CDR3 here is CASHTTNNEQFF. CDR3 DNA sequence: TGCGCCAGTCATACAACTAACAATGAGCAGTTCTTC.

This chain links TRBV27 with TRBJ1-4; D is perhaps TRBD1 (5 bases). V lost 8 bases and J 5 bases, leaving 12 bases between the germline ends. The CDR3 contains 13 residues. Per the germline V gene, CDR1 is MNHEY and CDR2 is SMNVEV (reference sequence). The CDR3 reads CASRTRENEKLFF. The CDR3 bases are TGTGCCAGCCGGACAAGGGAAAATGAAAAACTGTTTTTT. The whole variable domain, filled in from reference TRBV27 and TRBJ1-4, reads EAQVTQNPRYLITVTGKKLTVTCSQNMNHEYMSWYRQDPGLGLRQIYYSMNVEVTDKGDVPEGYKVSRKEKRNFPLILESPSPNQTSLYFCASRTRENEKLFFGSGTQLSVL.

The chain carries TRBV5-8 and TRBJ2-7; 8 nucleotides agree with TRBD1. Germline V gene data show CDR1 as SGHTS and CDR2 as YDEGEE. J gave up 5 bases and V 0 bases, and 13 bases lay outside the gene matches. The CDR3 has 17 residues. The CDR3 DNA sequence: TGTGCCAGCAGCTTGGACCCACGGACAGGGTGGTTCGACGAGCAGTACTTC. This gives the protein CASSLDPRTGWFDEQYF.

The chain couples TRBV2 to TRBJ1-5; D may be TRBD1 (5 bases). Trimming took 6 bases from V and 4 from J, leaving 10 bases between them. Looked up from germline, CDR1 is SNHLY and CDR2 is FYNNEI. This CDR3 contains 13 residues. DNA of the CDR3: TGTGCCAGCAGCGAGACAGTGAATCAGCCCCAGCATTTT. Translation: CASSETVNQPQHF.

The chain has TRBV7-9 and TRBJ2-2; 9 bases match TRBD2. V shed 4 bases, J shed 6 bases, and the junction held 3 bases outside the gene matches. The germline V gene encodes CDR1 SEHNR and CDR2 FQNEAQ (reference sequence). The CDR3 loop spans 14 amino acids. The CDR3 nucleotides read TGTGCCAGCAGCTCGGGACTAGCTCCCGGGGAGCTGTTTTTT. Amino acid sequence: CASSSGLAPGELFF.

The chain has TRBV28 and TRBJ1-1, with D perhaps TRBD1 (6 bases). Germline V gene data show CDR1 as MDHEN and CDR2 as SYDVKM. The CDR3 is made up of 15 amino acids. V was clipped by 5 bases and J by 7 bases, with 20 bases between them. The CDR3, as DNA: TGTGCCAGCAGTCCTAACCGGGGGCGAGGTAATGAAGCTTTCTTT. Residues: CASSPNRGRGNEAFF. Full variable domain (missing parts from reference TRBV28 and TRBJ1-1): DVKVTQSSRYLVKRTGEKVFLECVQDMDHENMFWYRQDPGLGLRLIYFSYDVKMKEKGDIPEGYSVSREKKERFSLILESASTNQTSMYLCASSPNRGRGNEAFFGQGTRLTVV.

The chain couples TRBV7-9 to TRBJ1-4; no clear D. CDR3 length: 15 residues. Per the germline V gene, CDR1 is SEHNR and CDR2 is FQNEAQ (reference sequence). Deletions cut 6 bases from V and 10 bases from J, with 21 bases between. Written as DNA, the CDR3 is TGTGCCAGCAGTCTATCAGGAGGCGGGTGGATAAAACTGTTTTTT. Translated: CASSLSGGGWIKLFF.

For this clone: Other nucleotide sequences in the sample specify the same CDR3. The chain has TRBV4-1 and TRBJ2-5; D remains ambiguous. The CDR3 is 13 amino acids. From germline, CDR1 is MGHRA and CDR2 YSYEKL. V lost 0 bases to trimming and J lost 3 bases, with 5 bases between them. CDR3 region: CASSQDIEETQYF. CDR3 DNA: TGCGCCAGCAGCCAAGATATCGAAGAGACCCAGTACTTC.

The chain employs TRBV6-6 and TRBJ2-7; 8 bases line up with TRBD1. The germline V gene encodes CDR1 MNHNY and CDR2 SVGAGI (reference sequence). The trim removed 3 bases at V and 2 bases at J, leaving 6 bases unmatched. CDR3 length: 15 amino acids. CDR3 bases: TGTGCCAGCAGTTATTCGATGGGACAGGCCTACGAGCAGTACTTC. Its translation is CASSYSMGQAYEQYF.

The chain recombines TRBV2 with TRBJ2-1, with D maybe TRBD1 (5 bases). Trimming shortened V by 8 bases and J by 6 bases, and 23 bases separated the two germline ends. This CDR3 region has 16 residues. Germline V gene lookup returns CDR1 SNHLY and CDR2 FYNNEI. CDR3 sequence: CASFPSRHPGANEQFF. Here the CDR3 DNA reads TGTGCCAGCTTTCCCTCCCGACATCCTGGGGCCAATGAGCAGTTCTTC.

The V call is TRBV7-6, the J call TRBJ2-7; weak D call: TRBD2 (6 bases). The CDR3 has 15 residues. CDR1 is SGHVS, CDR2 FNYEAQ, per germline. Trimming pared 3 bases from V and 0 bases from J, leaving 12 bases between. The CDR3: CASSFAHGSSYEQYF. The CDR3 bases are TGTGCCAGCAGCTTCGCCCACGGGAGCTCCTACGAGCAGTACTTC.

V and J are TRBV19 and TRBJ1-5; 8 bases agree with TRBD1. V lost 6 bases to trimming and J lost 0 bases; unmatched junction nucleotides: 7. Per germline, CDR1 LNHDA and CDR2 SQIVND (reference sequence). This CDR3 comprises 16 residues. DNA for the CDR3: TGTGCCAGTAGACCCGGGACAGGATATAGCAATCAGCCCCAGCATTTT. It specifies CASRPGTGYSNQPQHF.

The J gene is TRBJ2-7, the V gene TRBV11-3; D unclear. The V end lost 3 bases, the J end lost 4 bases, and 7 bases lay between the germline ends. This CDR3 has 12 amino acids. Germline values: CDR1 SGHNT, CDR2 YENEEA. CDR3 in DNA: TGTGCCAGCAGCTTCCCCTTTTACGAGCAGTACTTC. Its protein product is CASSFPFYEQYF.

This chain joins TRBV2 and TRBJ2-7, with 10 bases aligning to TRBD1. Trimming cost V 5 bases and J 3 bases; bases outside gene matches: 7. Germline values: CDR1 SNHLY, CDR2 FYNNEI. The CDR3 loop spans 15 amino acids. Written as DNA, the CDR3 is TGTGCCAGCAGTCCCGGACAGGGGGGATTCTACGAGCAGTACTTC. This translates into CASSPGQGGFYEQYF.

The J gene is TRBJ2-7, the V gene TRBV5-1, with 8 bases matching TRBD2. V was pared by 0 bases and J by 3 bases, with 2 bases of the junction left unmatched. CDR3 length: 14 amino acids. From germline, CDR1 is SGHRS and CDR2 YFSETQ. The CDR3 is CASSLAGTSYEQYF. The DNA for the CDR3 is TGCGCCAGCAGCTTGGCCGGGACTAGCTACGAGCAGTACTTC.

This rearrangement joins TRBV9 to TRBJ1-2, with D possibly TRBD1 on 6 matching bases. Germline lookup yields CDR1 SGDLS and CDR2 YYNGEE. Between the trimmed V and J ends, which lost 0 bases and 8 bases, there was a span of 17 bases. This CDR3 region has 15 residues. CDR3 nucleotides: TGTGCCAGCAGCGTAGCTCGGGGGCGGGAGGGCGGCTACACCTTC. It translates to CASSVARGREGGYTF. The entire variable domain, with the rest obtained from reference TRBV9 and TRBJ1-2, is as follows: DSGVTQTPKHLITATGQRVTLRCSPRSGDLSVYWYQQSLDQGLQFLIQYYNGEERAKGNILERFSAQQFPDLHSELNLSSLELGDSALYFCASSVARGREGGYTFGSGTRLTVV.

V is TRBV5-6 and J is TRBJ1-5, with D tentatively TRBD1 (5 bases). Germline V gene lookup returns CDR1 SGHDT and CDR2 YYEEEE. The CDR3 totals 14 residues. Trimming pared 4 bases from V and 4 bases from J, leaving 12 bases between. CDR3 residues: CASSLGLRNQPQHF. The CDR3 DNA reads TGTGCCAGCAGCCTGGGACTGAGAAATCAGCCCCAGCATTTT.

The V and J genes are TRBV28 and TRBJ2-7; unclear D gene. CDR3 length equals 17 residues. Germline loops: CDR1 MDHEN, CDR2 SYDVKM. The V gene lost 5 bases and the J gene lost 1 base, with 21 bases spanning the gap. CDR3 loop: CASSGISVLDASYEQYF. The CDR3 region has the DNA TGTGCCAGCAGTGGGATATCAGTCTTGGACGCATCCTACGAGCAGTACTTC. The variable domain in full, with the rest retrieved from reference TRBV28 and TRBJ2-7, is DVKVTQSSRYLVKRTGEKVFLECVQDMDHENMFWYRQDPGLGLRLIYFSYDVKMKEKGDIPEGYSVSREKKERFSLILESASTNQTSMYLCASSGISVLDASYEQYFGPGTRLTVT.

The chain recombines TRBV5-1 with TRBJ1-2; 12 bases align to TRBD1. The CDR3 has 18 residues. Germline V gives CDR1 SGHRS, CDR2 YFSETQ. With V trimmed by 0 bases and J by 1 base, 7 bases remained unmatched. In DNA, the CDR3 is TGCGCCAGCAGCTTGGCCGGGGACAGGGGGCTAATTAACTATGGCTACACCTTC. Amino acids: CASSLAGDRGLINYGYTF.

The chain carries TRBV28 and TRBJ2-7, with D hard to call. This CDR3 spans 13 amino acids. The germline gives CDR1 MDHEN, CDR2 SYDVKM. The V gene lost 6 bases and the J gene lost 3 bases, with 12 bases spanning the gap. The CDR3 sequence: CASSPNSYYEQYF. The CDR3 region has the DNA TGTGCCAGCAGCCCAAACTCCTACTACGAGCAGTACTTC. Full variable domain (missing parts from reference TRBV28 and TRBJ2-7): DVKVTQSSRYLVKRTGEKVFLECVQDMDHENMFWYRQDPGLGLRLIYFSYDVKMKEKGDIPEGYSVSREKKERFSLILESASTNQTSMYLCASSPNSYYEQYFGPGTRLTVT.

This clone was recorded only once. The rearrangement uses TRBV6-4 and TRBJ2-3; D not certain. Per germline, CDR1 MRHNA and CDR2 SNTAGT. With 5 bases removed from V and 6 bases from J, the gap between germline ends came to 12 bases. This CDR3 has 13 amino acids. The CDR3 coding sequence is TGTGCCAGCAGTATAGCTTTCTCGGATACGCAGTATTTT. Residues: CASSIAFSDTQYF.

V usage is TRBV27 and J usage is TRBJ2-1; D perhaps matches TRBD1 (6 bases). Trimming stripped 2 bases from V and 2 bases from J, with 13 bases between. The germline V gene encodes CDR1 MNHEY and CDR2 SMNVEV (reference sequence). The CDR3 length is 16 residues. This CDR3 reads CASSLDRQGTYNEQFF. CDR3 sequence (DNA): TGTGCCAGCAGTTTAGACAGGCAGGGAACCTACAATGAGCAGTTCTTC.

This sequence joins TRBV13 and TRBJ2-3; D is possibly TRBD1 (6 bases). The CDR3 runs to 14 residues. The V end lost 4 bases, the J end lost 1 base, and 9 bases lay between the germline ends. Germline lookup yields CDR1 PRHDT and CDR2 FYEKMQ (reference sequence). The CDR3, as DNA: TGTGCCAGCAGCTCGTGGACAGGCACAGATACGCAGTATTTT. Translation gives CASSSWTGTDTQYF. Full variable domain (outside the CDR3, taken from reference TRBV13 and TRBJ2-3): AAGVIQSPRHLIKEKRETATLKCYPIPRHDTVYWYQQGPGQDPQFLISFYEKMQSDKGSIPDRFSAQQFSDYHSELNMSSLELGDSALYFCASSSWTGTDTQYFGPGTRLTVL.

The count of this clone is one. This sequence joins TRBV2 and TRBJ1-2; possible D gene TRBD1, 6 bases. Germline V gives CDR1 SNHLY, CDR2 FYNNEI. The CDR3 runs to 16 residues. V gave up 0 bases and J gave up 4 bases, with 15 bases separating them. DNA of the CDR3: TGTGCCAGCAGTGAAGCGCGTAGTGGGGACACCTATGGCTACACCTTC. Protein product: CASSEARSGDTYGYTF.

The chain carries TRBV29-1 and TRBJ1-2; the D gene is possibly TRBD1 (5 bases). The CDR3 contains 13 residues. Germline-derived CDR1 and CDR2 are SQVTM and ANQGSEA. V was trimmed by 4 bases and J by 5 bases, leaving 14 bases between them. This CDR3 is CSVARRESYGYTF. CDR3 DNA sequence: TGCAGCGTTGCCCGCAGGGAGTCGTATGGCTACACCTTC.

As for this clone: Other DNA sequences in this specimen translate into the identical CDR3. This chain joins TRBV7-9 and TRBJ2-7, with D tentatively TRBD1 (6 bases). The germline V and J ends were trimmed by 5 bases and 1 base, with 9 bases remaining between them. Germline loops: CDR1 SEHNR, CDR2 FQNEAQ (reference sequence). The CDR3 runs 13 residues. CDR3 in amino acids: CASSHGQSYEQYF. CDR3 DNA: TGTGCCAGCAGCCATGGACAGTCCTACGAGCAGTACTTC.

The chain uses TRBV15 and TRBJ2-3, with 7 nucleotides matching TRBD2. This CDR3 contains 16 residues. J lost 6 bases, V lost 0 bases, and 9 bases had no gene match. Germline CDR1 reads LNHNV; CDR2 reads YYDKDF (reference sequence). This CDR3 is CATSRDRLASLDTQYF. The CDR3 region has the DNA TGTGCCACCAGCAGAGATCGACTAGCAAGTTTGGATACGCAGTATTTT.